This T cell receptor (beta chain) was sequenced during a study of shared clonotypes between healthy human individuals (dated by TCRdb to the early 2020s). Regarding the research as a whole: A few men and a couple of women, aged 18 to 49 years, made up the cohort. Different laboratories and diverse techniques were used to prepare libraries and sequence TCR repertoires, to increase sequencing depth and limit assay-specific biases. Between about 0.8 and 9 billion PBMCs per donor were obtained by leukapheresis. The study deeply sequenced blood TCR repertoires of about 5 healthy adults to estimate repertoire size and the extent of clonotype sharing between individuals. Paper-wide results and their limitations: Pairwise subsampling indicated that sequencing depth was expected to affect the degree of clonotype sharing among donors. Sampling was limited to blood, and TCR repertoires in tissue likely differ from TCR repertoires in blood. Because the study included only a small number of donors, the genetic and exposure-history diversity represented was limited.

The donors were healthy, HIV-negative adults with no recently reported acute infections or vaccinations. Every donor was a Caucasian adult living in Nashville, Tennessee, USA. In the unsorted samples, approximately 85 million PBMCs were counted, and genomic DNA was extracted using the QIAamp DNA Blood Mini kit. After blood collection by leukapheresis, PBMCs were isolated using Ficoll-Histopaque density gradient centrifugation and then cryopreserved in the vapor phase of liquid nitrogen. TCR CDR3 regions were amplified from genomic DNA by multiplex PCR using the deep immunoSEQ assay. Extracted genomic DNA from each cell subset was distributed evenly across all wells of several immunoSEQ 96-well plates, and each plate was treated as a replicate. Each replicate PCR for unsorted PBMC received 300 to 350 ng genomic DNA, equal to 30,000 or so T cell genomes. Genomic DNA from unsorted PBMC was sequenced over ten immunoSEQ deep assay plates. The purified libraries were quantified using a Qubit 3.0 fluorometer, sized with a Bioanalyzer 2100, and then quantified again using the KAPA Library Quantification kit. Every immunoSEQ 96-well plate was sequenced on a separate single-read 150-cycle Illumina NextSeq 550 flow cell. As for the original processing: Because the immunoSEQ output held only junctional sequences and lacked quality scores, the filtering could not match the filtering applied to full-length reads. Sequences were annotated with PyIR, a Python wrapper for IgBLAST v1.9, and V/J genes and CDR3 were assigned using IMGT germline references. Reads with weak V/J assignments (E-value above 1e-6), missing CDR3, stop codons, out-of-frame junctions, or ambiguous translated residues were removed. V3J clonotypes were defined by identical inferred V gene, J gene, and CDR3 amino acid sequence. Percentage overlap between repertoires was calculated by dividing the number of shared unique clonotypes by the size of the smaller repertoire. Richness of each repertoire was evaluated using RTK rarefaction, the Chao1 estimator, and Recon v2.1 estimates of unobserved clonotypes. Drawn from immuneACCESS, this table holds only the in-frame rearrangements with V and J called that TCRdb kept. Clones are partly lost; checked studies trace under half to an unresolved V gene and leave the rest unexplained. V and J calls and clone size are as listed in that table; D and trimming were resolved from the DNA. The sample contains around 500,000 clones, approximately 80% of them found a single time. The ten top clones hold roughly 13% of the sample.

Of note for this clone: The antigen it binds to is not known. Base quality data are lacking; no much larger clone is found one base away.

Including the terminal cysteine and phenylalanine, the CDR3 comprises 11 residues. The only DNA kept is the CDR3, 33 bases in frame from the first base. V was cut back by 3 bases and J by 6 bases, leaving a gap of 6 bases between them. For CDR1 and CDR2, the germline V gene lists SNHLY and FYNNEI. Sequencing was done on a sample of PBMCs. The source of this sequence is a woman between 35 and 50 years old in good health. Some clones in this sample may be carry-over from other donors' samples. This chain is built from TRBV2 and TRBJ2-7; the D gene is possibly TRBD1 or TRBD2, each agreeing over 5 bases. The CDR3 protein is CASSERGEQYF. The sequenced DNA is TGTGCCAGCAGTGAGAGGGGCGAGCAGTACTTC.